The 28 T cell receptor beta chains below come from one sample, sequenced in a study of CD8+ T cells in alopecia areata. Treatment in this sample: oral pan-JAK inhibitor, 5-10 mg twice daily. TCR sequencing used cDNA made by reverse transcription of extracted RNA. Produced via immunoSEQ multiplex PCR; TCRdb's table is partial and in-frame only. The sample has over 85,000 clones; approximately 66% are singletons. Sequenced material: CD8+ T cells sorted from blood, taken at week 4, from a patient treated with tofacitinib. These receptors were obtained from a human donor with alopecia areata.

The chain carries TRBV28 and TRBJ2-7; D remains ambiguous. The germline V gene encodes CDR1 MDHEN and CDR2 SYDVKM. The CDR3 totals 14 residues. V dropped 7 bases and J dropped 3 bases, with 16 bases sitting between them. The CDR3 DNA is TGTGCCAGCAACCTAGGTGGAGTGGGCTACGAGCAGTACTTC. It encodes CASNLGGVGYEQYF. The entire variable domain, with the rest obtained from reference TRBV28 and TRBJ2-7, is as follows: DVKVTQSSRYLVKRTGEKVFLECVQDMDHENMFWYRQDPGLGLRLIYFSYDVKMKEKGDIPEGYSVSREKKERFSLILESASTNQTSMYLCASNLGGVGYEQYFGPGTRLTVT.

This clone was seen only a few times. The chain carries TRBV13 and TRBJ2-6; 10 bases line up with TRBD1. This CDR3 contains 18 residues. The V gene end was trimmed by 5 bases and the J gene end by 3 bases; junction bases not matched to a gene: 10. CDR1 PRHDT and CDR2 FYEKMQ come from the germline V gene (reference sequence). CDR3 sequence reads: CASSNRDRGVFGANVLTF. CDR3 in DNA: TGTGCCAGCAGCAATCGGGACAGGGGAGTCTTTGGGGCCAACGTCCTGACTTTC.

This clone came up a few times. The CDR3 DNA reads TGCAGCGTTGGGACAACCACAGATACGCAGTATTTT. It translates to CSVGTTTDTQYF. This rearrangement joins TRBV29-1 to TRBJ2-3; D perhaps matches TRBD1 (5 bases). V lost 4 bases and J lost 2, with 7 bases in between. Per the germline V gene, CDR1 is SQVTM and CDR2 is ANQGSEA. This CDR3 region has 12 residues.

J is TRBJ2-3 and V is TRBV27, with no clear D. Between the trimmed V and J ends, which lost 2 bases and 0 bases, there was a span of 9 bases. This CDR3 contains 15 residues. Per germline, CDR1 MNHEY and CDR2 SMNVEV (reference sequence). This chain's CDR3 is CASSLRQYSTDTQYF. Here the CDR3 DNA reads TGTGCCAGCAGTTTAAGGCAGTATAGCACAGATACGCAGTATTTT.

This clone turned up a few times. The chain joins TRBV7-9 to TRBJ2-2; the match to TRBD2 covers 7 bases. This CDR3 contains 17 residues. The germline CDR1 and CDR2 sequences are SEHNR and FQNEAQ (reference sequence). V dropped 1 base and J dropped 0; count of bases not matched to a gene: 5. DNA for the CDR3: TGTGCCAGCAGCTTAGTGCCGAGCGGGGCGAACACCGGGGAGCTGTTTTTT. This sequence encodes CASSLVPSGANTGELFF. Full variable domain (rest looked up from reference TRBV7-9 and TRBJ2-2): DTGVSQNPRHKITKRGQNVTFRCDPISEHNRLYWYRQTLGQGPEFLTYFQNEAQLEKSRLLSDRFSAERPKGSFSTLEIQRTEQGDSAMYLCASSLVPSGANTGELFFGEGSRLTVL.

The chain employs TRBV7-2 and TRBJ2-5; D is possibly TRBD2 (6 bases). Germline V gene sequence: CDR1 SGHTA, CDR2 FQGNSA. There are 14 residues in the CDR3. Trimming took off 4 bases at V and 5 bases at J, with 14 bases between the two ends. This CDR3 is CASSSIVEGETQYF. For the CDR3, the DNA is TGTGCCAGCAGCTCGATAGTGGAGGGGGAGACCCAGTACTTC.

The chain links TRBV4-1 to TRBJ2-5; TRBD2 matches at 7 bases. CDR3 size: 14 residues. CDR1 MGHRA and CDR2 YSYEKL come from the germline V gene. The V segment lost 0 bases and the J segment 2 bases; nucleotides outside the gene matches: 0. The CDR3 sequence is CASSQEGGQETQYF. CDR3 DNA sequence: TGCGCCAGCAGCCAAGAGGGGGGGCAAGAGACCCAGTACTTC.

The chain couples TRBV27 to TRBJ2-3; D not resolved. The length of the CDR3 is 15 residues. V lost 4 bases, J lost 1 base, and 12 bases lay in between. The germline CDR1 and CDR2 sequences are MNHEY and SMNVEV (reference sequence). CDR3 bases: TGTGCCAGCAGTTCCGCTGTCGCTGGCACAGATACGCAGTATTTT. Translation gives CASSSAVAGTDTQYF.

This sequence joins TRBV13 and TRBJ2-3; perhaps TRBD2 as D (6 bases). Per germline, CDR1 PRHDT and CDR2 FYEKMQ (reference sequence). Trimming pared 6 bases from V and 4 bases from J, leaving 14 bases between. There are 14 residues in the CDR3. The CDR3 here is CASRDPTSSDTQYF. In nucleotides, the CDR3 is TGTGCCAGCAGGGACCCGACTAGTTCAGATACGCAGTATTTT.

V is TRBV4-1 and J is TRBJ2-3, with TRBD1 identical over 11 bases. The V segment lost 1 base and the J segment 4 bases; nucleotides outside the gene matches: 4. Germline CDR1 reads MGHRA; CDR2 reads YSYEKL. The CDR3 contains 16 residues. The CDR3 loop is CASSQVRTGGSDTQYF. The DNA of the CDR3 is TGCGCCAGCAGCCAAGTCCGGACAGGGGGCTCAGATACGCAGTATTTT.

This clone was counted once. The genes are TRBV15 and TRBJ2-7; no clear D gene. The CDR3 covers 14 residues. Looked up from germline, CDR1 is LNHNV and CDR2 is YYDKDF (reference sequence). V dropped 1 base and J dropped 2 bases, with 9 bases sitting between them. CDR3 DNA: TGTGCCACCAGCAGAGGCCGGCAAACCTACGAGCAGTACTTC. It yields the protein CATSRGRQTYEQYF.

This clone was seen a few times. The chain is built from TRBV9 and TRBJ2-5, with D hard to call. Germline loops: CDR1 SGDLS, CDR2 YYNGEE. This CDR3 has 14 amino acids. V lost 1 base and J lost 2, with 9 bases in between. CDR3 loop: CASSVTDAQETQYF. Written as DNA, the CDR3 is TGTGCCAGCAGCGTAACTGACGCACAAGAGACCCAGTACTTC.

This clone was seen a few times. The rearrangement joins TRBV7-9 to TRBJ2-2; no definite D call. The V gene lost 6 bases and the J gene lost 6 bases, with 17 bases spanning the gap. Germline CDR1 SEHNR, CDR2 FQNEAQ (reference sequence). The CDR3 covers 15 residues. In nucleotides, the CDR3 is TGTGCCAGCAGTTCCCCCGGCGCGATAGCCGGGGAGCTGTTTTTT. Protein sequence: CASSSPGAIAGELFF.

The rearrangement uses TRBV13 and TRBJ2-2; no reliable D call. Trimming took off 4 bases at V and 3 bases at J, with 9 bases between the two ends. The CDR3 has 14 amino acids. Per germline, CDR1 PRHDT and CDR2 FYEKMQ (reference sequence). In nucleotides, the CDR3 is TGTGCCAGCAGCTCTCCGCGGCACACCGGGGAGCTGTTTTTT. It translates to CASSSPRHTGELFF.

The chain is built from TRBV5-4 and TRBJ2-7; TRBD1 aligns across 8 bases. The germline CDR1 and CDR2 sequences are SGHNT and YYREEE (reference sequence). With V trimmed by 0 bases and J by 4 bases, 6 bases remained unmatched. The CDR3 consists of 15 residues. CDR3 DNA: TGTGCCAGCAGCTTGGCTAGGACAGGGACATACGAGCAGTACTTC. Translation: CASSLARTGTYEQYF.

This sequence joins TRBV4-1 and TRBJ1-5; TRBD1 matches at 9 bases. The V gene end was trimmed by 3 bases and the J gene end by 7 bases; junction bases not matched to a gene: 7. CDR1 is MGHRA and CDR2 is YSYEKL in the germline V gene. The CDR3 sequence is 15 residues long. The CDR3 loop reads CASSQDRGSRQPQHF. As DNA, the CDR3 is TGCGCCAGCAGCCAGGACAGGGGATCGAGGCAGCCCCAGCATTTT.

The V and J genes are TRBV2 and TRBJ2-7; TRBD1 matches at 11 bases. V lost 8 bases, J lost 2 bases, and 8 bases stayed unmatched. The CDR3 is 15 amino acids. CDR1 is SNHLY, CDR2 FYNNEI, per germline. Here the CDR3 DNA reads TGTGCCAGCGGTAGAGGACAGGGGGCTGCCTACGAGCAGTACTTC. Translation gives CASGRGQGAAYEQYF.

This clone is a singleton in its sample. CDR3 sequence: CASSPSLFGYGYTF. The CDR3 DNA reads as TGTGCCAGCAGCCCCAGCCTATTCGGATATGGCTACACCTTC. This chain uses TRBV5-4 with TRBJ1-2, with D unresolved. Germline lookup yields CDR1 SGHNT and CDR2 YYREEE (reference sequence). The CDR3 has 14 amino acids. Deletions cut 4 bases from V and 5 bases from J, with 15 bases between.

The chain joins TRBV5-1 to TRBJ1-2, with no clear D. Per germline, CDR1 SGHRS and CDR2 YFSETQ. CDR3 length: 15 residues. V was cut by 0 bases and J by 2 bases, with 11 bases left in between. CDR3 in DNA: TGCGCCAGCAGCTTGGTAAAGAGGAGGAACTATGGCTACACCTTC. The encoded protein is CASSLVKRRNYGYTF. Complete variable domain (other parts from reference TRBV5-1 and TRBJ1-2): KAGVTQTPRYLIKTRGQQVTLSCSPISGHRSVSWYQQTPGQGLQFLFEYFSETQRNKGNFPGRFSGRQFSNSRSEMNVSTLELGDSALYLCASSLVKRRNYGYTFGSGTRLTVV.

This clone was detected a few times. V usage is TRBV29-1 and J usage is TRBJ2-1, with TRBD1 as a possible D gene (6 bases). The germline CDR1 and CDR2 sequences are SQVTM and ANQGSEA. The CDR3 covers 12 residues. Trimming left V 4 bases short and J 6 bases short, with 10 bases between. The CDR3 bases are TGCAGCGTTGCGGACAGTGGCAATGAGCAGTTCTTC. It encodes CSVADSGNEQFF.

The chain has TRBV7-2 and TRBJ2-5, with 7 nucleotides matching TRBD2. V was pared by 5 bases and J by 4 bases, with 10 bases of the junction left unmatched. CDR3 length: 15 residues. The germline gives CDR1 SGHTA, CDR2 FQGNSA. CDR3 loop: CASSPVSGIGETQYF. The CDR3, as DNA: TGTGCCAGCAGCCCCGTGAGCGGGATTGGAGAGACCCAGTACTTC.

The chain combines TRBV25-1 with TRBJ2-1, with TRBD2 identical over 9 bases. V was pared by 2 bases and J by 9 bases, with 8 bases of the junction left unmatched. Looked up from germline, CDR1 is MGHDK and CDR2 is SYGVNS. The CDR3 sequence is 15 residues long. The CDR3 nucleotides are TGTGCCAGCAGTGAAGTAGCGGGAGTAATGTCTGAGCAGTTCTTC. This codes for CASSEVAGVMSEQFF.

V usage is TRBV7-9 and J usage is TRBJ2-5; D remains unclear. The ends were cut back, 3 bases at V and 2 bases at J, with 13 bases in the middle. Germline V CDR1 and CDR2: SEHNR, FQNEAQ (reference sequence). CDR3 length: 15 residues. CDR3: CASSFDILPQETQYF. Written as DNA, the CDR3 is TGTGCCAGCAGCTTCGACATACTACCGCAAGAGACCCAGTACTTC.

This clone has only a few counts. A far larger clone is one base from this, pointing to a likely read error. V gene TRBV23-1 combines with J gene TRBJ2-2; no clear D gene. TRBV23-1 is given ORF status, its function remaining uncertain. The germline V and J ends were trimmed by 5 bases and 4 bases, with 5 bases remaining between them. This CDR3 is built from 12 residues. The CDR3 coding sequence is TGCGCCAGCAGTTACCCCACCGGGGAGCTGTTTTTT. Its protein product is CASSYPTGELFF.

The chain joins TRBV5-1 to TRBJ2-6; D is unresolved. Germline CDR1 and CDR2: SGHRS and YFSETQ. Trimming took 1 base from V and 0 from J, leaving 11 bases between them. The CDR3 is 17 residues long. The CDR3 is CASSLTQLSSGANVLTF. CDR3 DNA: TGCGCCAGCAGCTTGACCCAATTATCCTCTGGGGCCAACGTCCTGACTTTC.

This sequence joins TRBV4-1 and TRBJ2-1, with TRBD2 as a possible D gene (6 bases). CDR1 is MGHRA, CDR2 YSYEKL, per germline. Trimming removed 1 base at V and 9 bases at J, with 16 bases between. The CDR3 totals 15 residues. As DNA, the CDR3 is TGCGCCAGCAGCCAAGTCGCAGGGCGGGGTAGTGAGCAGTTCTTC. Its protein product is CASSQVAGRGSEQFF.

A few counts support this clone. The chain combines TRBV27 with TRBJ1-2; unclear D gene. Germline CDR1 MNHEY, CDR2 SMNVEV (reference sequence). Between the trimmed V and J ends, which lost 4 bases and 0 bases, there was a span of 12 bases. The CDR3 loop spans 15 amino acids. The CDR3: CASSSVSSPNYGYTF. The CDR3 DNA follows: TGTGCCAGCAGTTCTGTCAGCTCCCCTAACTATGGCTACACCTTC.

A single count supports this clone. The chain carries TRBV9 and TRBJ2-3; possibly TRBD1 for D (6 bases). The CDR3 contains 15 residues. The V gene lost 4 bases and the J gene lost 2 bases, with 14 bases spanning the gap. The germline V gene has CDR1 SGDLS and CDR2 YYNGEE. The chain's CDR3 is CASSMWDTYTDTQYF. CDR3 nucleotide sequence: TGTGCCAGCAGCATGTGGGACACCTACACAGATACGCAGTATTTT.